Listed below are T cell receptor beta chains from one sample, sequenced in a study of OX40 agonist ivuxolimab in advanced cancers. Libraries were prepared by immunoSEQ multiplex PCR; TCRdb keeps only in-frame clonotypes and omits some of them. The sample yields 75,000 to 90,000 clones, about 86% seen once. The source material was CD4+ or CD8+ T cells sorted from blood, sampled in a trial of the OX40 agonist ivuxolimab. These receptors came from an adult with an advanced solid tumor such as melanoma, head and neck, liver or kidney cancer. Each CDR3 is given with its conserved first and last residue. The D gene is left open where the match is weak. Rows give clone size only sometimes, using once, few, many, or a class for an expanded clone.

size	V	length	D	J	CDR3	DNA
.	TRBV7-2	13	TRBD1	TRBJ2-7	CASSRDRVNEQYF	TGTGCCAGCAGCCGGGACAGGGTGAATGAGCAGTACTTC
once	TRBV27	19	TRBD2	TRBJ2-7	CASSLLFRASGGPSYEQYF	TGTGCCAGCAGTTTACTTTTTCGTGCTAGCGGGGGGCCAAGCTACGAGCAGTACTTC
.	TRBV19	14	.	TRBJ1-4	CASRKLATNEKLFF	TGTGCCAGTAGGAAGCTCGCAACTAATGAAAAACTGTTTTTT
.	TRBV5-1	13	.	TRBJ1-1	CASSLGHSTEAFF	TGCGCCAGCAGCTTGGGACACTCCACTGAAGCTTTCTTT
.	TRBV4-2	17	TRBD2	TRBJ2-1	CASSVAPSGGAQGEQFF	TGTGCCAGCAGCGTGGCCCCCAGCGGGGGGGCTCAGGGTGAGCAGTTCTTC
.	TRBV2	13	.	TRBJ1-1	CASSEAWNTEAFF	TGTGCCAGCAGTGAAGCCTGGAACACTGAAGCTTTCTTT
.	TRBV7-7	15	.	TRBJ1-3	CASSLSQAGGNTIYF	TGTGCTAGCAGCTTATCACAGGCGGGTGGAAACACCATATATTTT
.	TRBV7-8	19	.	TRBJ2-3	CASGPTGGGVAATTDTQYF	TGTGCCAGCGGCCCGACAGGTGGAGGGGTGGCGGCCACAACAGATACGCAGTATTTT
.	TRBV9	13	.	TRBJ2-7	CASSPRGTYEQYF	TGTGCCAGCAGCCCCCGAGGGACCTACGAGCAGTACTTC
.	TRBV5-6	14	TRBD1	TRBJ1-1	CASSWGTGNTEAFF	TGTGCCAGCAGCTGGGGGACAGGGAACACTGAAGCTTTCTTT
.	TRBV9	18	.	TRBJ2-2	CASSPTSNSLQDTGELFF	TGTGCCAGCAGCCCCACCTCGAACTCCCTACAGGACACCGGGGAGCTGTTTTTT
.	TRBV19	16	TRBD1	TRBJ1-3	CASRTGQGYSGNTIYF	TGTGCCAGTAGGACGGGACAGGGTTACTCTGGAAACACCATATATTTT
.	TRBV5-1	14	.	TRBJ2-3	CASSFGVLTDTQYF	TGCGCCAGCAGCTTTGGCGTTTTGACAGATACGCAGTATTTT
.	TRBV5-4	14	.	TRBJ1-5	CASSLYGPNQPQHF	TGTGCCAGCAGCTTGTACGGACCGAATCAGCCCCAGCATTTT
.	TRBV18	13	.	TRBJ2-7	CASSPGSYYEQYF	TGTGCCAGCTCACCAGGCTCCTACTACGAGCAGTACTTC
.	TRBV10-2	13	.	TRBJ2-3	CASSGTSHGTQYF	TGCGCCAGCAGTGGGACCTCCCACGGAACGCAGTATTTT
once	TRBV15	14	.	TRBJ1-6	CATSRTLYNSPLHF	TGTGCCACCAGCAGGACCCTCTATAATTCACCCCTCCACTTT
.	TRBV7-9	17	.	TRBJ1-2	CASSTSGTPRHVEGYTF	TGTGCCAGCAGCACCTCCGGGACCCCACGACACGTGGAGGGCTACACCTTC
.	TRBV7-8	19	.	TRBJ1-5	CASSLEDRAPRGSNQPQHF	TGTGCCAGCAGCCTGGAGGACCGGGCCCCAAGAGGTAGCAATCAGCCCCAGCATTTT
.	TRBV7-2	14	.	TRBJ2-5	CASSLSLAQETQYF	TGTGCCAGCAGCTTAAGTCTTGCACAAGAGACCCAGTACTTC
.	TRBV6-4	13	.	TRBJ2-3	CASSDHIADTQYF	TGTGCCAGCAGTGACCACATCGCAGATACGCAGTATTTT
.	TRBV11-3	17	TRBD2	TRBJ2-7	CASSFSGLAGGPGEQYF	TGTGCCAGCAGCTTCTCGGGACTAGCGGGAGGGCCGGGCGAGCAGTACTTC